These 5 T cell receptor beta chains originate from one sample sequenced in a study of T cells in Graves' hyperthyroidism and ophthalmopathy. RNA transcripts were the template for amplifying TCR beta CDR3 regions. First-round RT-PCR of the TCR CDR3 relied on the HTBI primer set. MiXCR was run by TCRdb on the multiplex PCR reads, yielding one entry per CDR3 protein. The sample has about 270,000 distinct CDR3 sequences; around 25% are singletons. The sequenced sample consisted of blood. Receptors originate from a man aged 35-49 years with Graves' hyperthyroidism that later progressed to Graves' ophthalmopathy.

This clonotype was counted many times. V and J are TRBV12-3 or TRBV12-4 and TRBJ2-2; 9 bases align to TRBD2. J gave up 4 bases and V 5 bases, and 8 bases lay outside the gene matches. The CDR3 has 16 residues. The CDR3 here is CASSHGTSNGTGELFF. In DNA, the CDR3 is TGTGCCAGCAGTCACGGGACTAGCAATGGCACCGGGGAGCTGTTTTTT.

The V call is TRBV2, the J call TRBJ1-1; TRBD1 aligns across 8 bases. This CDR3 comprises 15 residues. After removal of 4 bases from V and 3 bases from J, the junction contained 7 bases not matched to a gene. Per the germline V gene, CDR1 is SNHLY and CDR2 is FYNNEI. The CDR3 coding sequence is TGTGCCAGCAGTGTGAGGCAGGGGGCGGACACTGAAGCTTTCTTT. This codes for CASSVRQGADTEAFF.

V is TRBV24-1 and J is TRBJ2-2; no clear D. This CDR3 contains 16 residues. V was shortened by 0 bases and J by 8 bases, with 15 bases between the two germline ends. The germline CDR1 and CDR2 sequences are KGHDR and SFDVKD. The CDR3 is CATSDLTLIQGGELFF. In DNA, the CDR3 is TGTGCCACCAGTGATTTGACCCTGATACAAGGGGGGGAGCTGTTTTTT.

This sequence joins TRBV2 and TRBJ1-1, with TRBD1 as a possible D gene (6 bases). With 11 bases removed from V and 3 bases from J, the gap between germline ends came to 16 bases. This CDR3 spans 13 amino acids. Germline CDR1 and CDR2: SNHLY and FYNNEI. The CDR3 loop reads CAPSRGADTEAFF. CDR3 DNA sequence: TGTGCCCCCTCCCGGGGGGCTGACACTGAAGCTTTCTTT.

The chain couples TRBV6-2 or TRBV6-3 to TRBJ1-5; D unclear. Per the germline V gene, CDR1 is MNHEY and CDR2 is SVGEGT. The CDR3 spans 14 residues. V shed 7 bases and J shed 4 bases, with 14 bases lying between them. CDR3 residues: CASTHRRRNQPQHF. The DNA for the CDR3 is TGTGCCAGCACTCACAGACGGAGAAATCAGCCCCAGCATTTT.